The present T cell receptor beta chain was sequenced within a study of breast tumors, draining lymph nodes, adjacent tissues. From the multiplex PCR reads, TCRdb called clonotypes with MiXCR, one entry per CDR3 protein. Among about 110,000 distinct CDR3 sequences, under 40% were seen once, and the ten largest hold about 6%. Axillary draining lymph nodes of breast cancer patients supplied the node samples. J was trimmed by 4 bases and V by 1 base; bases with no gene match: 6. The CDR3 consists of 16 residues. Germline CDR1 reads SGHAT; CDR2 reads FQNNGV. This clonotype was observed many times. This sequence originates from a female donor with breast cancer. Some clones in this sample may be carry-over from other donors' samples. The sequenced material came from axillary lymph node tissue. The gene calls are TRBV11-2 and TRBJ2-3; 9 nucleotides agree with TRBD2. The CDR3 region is CASSLGLAGPPDTQYF. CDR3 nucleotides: TGTGCCAGCAGCTTAGGTCTAGCGGGGCCCCCAGATACGCAGTATTTT.